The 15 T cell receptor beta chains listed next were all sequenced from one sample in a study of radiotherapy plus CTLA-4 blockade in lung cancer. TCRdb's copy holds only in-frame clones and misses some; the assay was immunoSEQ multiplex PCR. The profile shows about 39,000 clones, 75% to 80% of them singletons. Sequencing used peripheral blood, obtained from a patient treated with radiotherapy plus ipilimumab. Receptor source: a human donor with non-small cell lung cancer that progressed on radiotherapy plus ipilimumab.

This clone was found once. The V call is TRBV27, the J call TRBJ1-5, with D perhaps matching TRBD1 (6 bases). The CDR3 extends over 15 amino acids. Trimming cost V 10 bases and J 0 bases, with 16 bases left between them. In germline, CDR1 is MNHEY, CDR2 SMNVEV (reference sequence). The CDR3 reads CATREGVLSNQPQHF. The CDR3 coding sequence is TGTGCCACTAGGGAGGGGGTCCTTAGCAATCAGCCCCAGCATTTT.

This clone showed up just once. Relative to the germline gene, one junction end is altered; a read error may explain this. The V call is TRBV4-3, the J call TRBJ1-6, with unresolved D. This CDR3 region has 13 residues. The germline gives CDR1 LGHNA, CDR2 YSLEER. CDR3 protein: CASSQDRGQVLDF. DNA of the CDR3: TGCGCCAGCAGCCAAGATCGAGGGCAGGTCTTGGACTTT.

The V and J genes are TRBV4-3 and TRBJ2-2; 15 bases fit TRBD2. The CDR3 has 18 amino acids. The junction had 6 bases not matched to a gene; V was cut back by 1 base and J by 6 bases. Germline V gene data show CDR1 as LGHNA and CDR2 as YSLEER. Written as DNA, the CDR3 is TGCGCCAGCAGCCAAGGGACTAGCGGGGGGGCCGGGGCCGGGGAGCTGTTTTTT. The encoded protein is CASSQGTSGGAGAGELFF.

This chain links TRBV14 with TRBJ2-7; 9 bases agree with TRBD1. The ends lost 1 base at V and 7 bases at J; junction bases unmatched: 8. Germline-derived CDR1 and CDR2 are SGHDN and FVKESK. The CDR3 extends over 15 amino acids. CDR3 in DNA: TGTGCCAGCAGCCAAGGACTGAACAGGGGGCCAGAGCAGTACTTC. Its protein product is CASSQGLNRGPEQYF.

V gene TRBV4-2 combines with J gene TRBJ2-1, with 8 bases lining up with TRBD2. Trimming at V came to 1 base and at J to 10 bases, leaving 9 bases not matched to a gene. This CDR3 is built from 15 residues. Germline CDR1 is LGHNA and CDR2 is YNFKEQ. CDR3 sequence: CASSQATAGGYEQFF. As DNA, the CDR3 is TGTGCCAGCAGCCAAGCGACCGCGGGGGGTTACGAGCAGTTCTTC.

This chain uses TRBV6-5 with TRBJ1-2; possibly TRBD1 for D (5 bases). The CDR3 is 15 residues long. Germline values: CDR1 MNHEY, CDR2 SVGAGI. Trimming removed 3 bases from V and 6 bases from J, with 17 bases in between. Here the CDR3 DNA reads TGTGCCAGCAGTTATTCAATCCCCGGCAGGGATGGCTACACCTTC. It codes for CASSYSIPGRDGYTF.

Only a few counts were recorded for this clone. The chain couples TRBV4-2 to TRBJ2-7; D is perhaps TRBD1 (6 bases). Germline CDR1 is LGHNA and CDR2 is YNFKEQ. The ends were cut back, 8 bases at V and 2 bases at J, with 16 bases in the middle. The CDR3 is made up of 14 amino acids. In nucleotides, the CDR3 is TGTGCCAGCTCCACCGGGACAAGACCCTACGAGCAGTACTTC. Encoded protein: CASSTGTRPYEQYF.

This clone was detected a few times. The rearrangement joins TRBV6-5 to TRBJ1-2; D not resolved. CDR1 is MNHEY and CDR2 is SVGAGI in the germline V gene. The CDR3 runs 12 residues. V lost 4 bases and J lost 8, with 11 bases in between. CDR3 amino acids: CASSSLTRGYTF. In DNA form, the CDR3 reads TGTGCCAGCAGTTCACTCACCCGGGGCTACACCTTC.

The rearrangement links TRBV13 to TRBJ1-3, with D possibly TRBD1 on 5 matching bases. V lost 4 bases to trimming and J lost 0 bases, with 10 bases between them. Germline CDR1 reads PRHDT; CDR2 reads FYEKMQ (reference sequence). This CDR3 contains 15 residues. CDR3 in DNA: TGTGCCAGCAGCTATCGACAGATCTCTGGAAACACCATATATTTT. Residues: CASSYRQISGNTIYF.

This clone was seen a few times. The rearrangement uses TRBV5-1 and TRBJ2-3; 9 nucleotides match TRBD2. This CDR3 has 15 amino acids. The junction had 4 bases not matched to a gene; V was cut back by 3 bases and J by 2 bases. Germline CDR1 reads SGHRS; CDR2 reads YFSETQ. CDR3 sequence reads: CASSSTSGPTDTQYF. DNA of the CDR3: TGCGCCAGCAGCTCGACTAGCGGACCCACAGATACGCAGTATTTT.

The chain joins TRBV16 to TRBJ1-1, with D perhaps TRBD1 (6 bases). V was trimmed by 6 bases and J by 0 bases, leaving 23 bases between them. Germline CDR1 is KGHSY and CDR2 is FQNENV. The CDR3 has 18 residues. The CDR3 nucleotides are TGTGCCAGCAGAACCCTCTCCACGCCGGACAGTTTGAACACTGAAGCTTTCTTT. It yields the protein CASRTLSTPDSLNTEAFF.

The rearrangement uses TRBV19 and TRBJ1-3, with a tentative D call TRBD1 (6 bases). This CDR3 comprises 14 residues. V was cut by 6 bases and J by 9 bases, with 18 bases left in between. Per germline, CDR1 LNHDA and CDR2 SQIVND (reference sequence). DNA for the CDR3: TGTGCCAGTAGCTTATACAGGGAAAAGACCACCATATATTTT. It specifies CASSLYREKTTIYF.

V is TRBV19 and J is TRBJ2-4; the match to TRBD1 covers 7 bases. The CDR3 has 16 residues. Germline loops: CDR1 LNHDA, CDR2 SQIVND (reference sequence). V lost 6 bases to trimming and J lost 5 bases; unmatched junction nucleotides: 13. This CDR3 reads CASSSRGLGGENIQYF. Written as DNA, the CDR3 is TGTGCCAGTAGCTCAAGGGGTCTAGGGGGCGAAAACATTCAGTACTTC.

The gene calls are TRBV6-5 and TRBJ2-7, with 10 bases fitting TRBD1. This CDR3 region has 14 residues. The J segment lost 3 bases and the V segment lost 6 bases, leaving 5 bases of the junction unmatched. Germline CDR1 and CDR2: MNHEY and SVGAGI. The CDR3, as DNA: TGTGCCAGCAGACGGGACAGGGGAGGCTACGAGCAGTACTTC. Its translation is CASRRDRGGYEQYF.

This chain's CDR3 is CASTQMGLYNEQFF. The CDR3, as DNA: TGTGCCAGCACCCAAATGGGACTGTACAATGAGCAGTTCTTC. The chain combines TRBV6-5 with TRBJ2-1, with TRBD2 as a possible D gene (6 bases). CDR1 and CDR2 (germline): MNHEY, SVGAGI. Trimming took 7 bases from V and 4 from J, leaving 14 bases between them. The CDR3 totals 14 residues.